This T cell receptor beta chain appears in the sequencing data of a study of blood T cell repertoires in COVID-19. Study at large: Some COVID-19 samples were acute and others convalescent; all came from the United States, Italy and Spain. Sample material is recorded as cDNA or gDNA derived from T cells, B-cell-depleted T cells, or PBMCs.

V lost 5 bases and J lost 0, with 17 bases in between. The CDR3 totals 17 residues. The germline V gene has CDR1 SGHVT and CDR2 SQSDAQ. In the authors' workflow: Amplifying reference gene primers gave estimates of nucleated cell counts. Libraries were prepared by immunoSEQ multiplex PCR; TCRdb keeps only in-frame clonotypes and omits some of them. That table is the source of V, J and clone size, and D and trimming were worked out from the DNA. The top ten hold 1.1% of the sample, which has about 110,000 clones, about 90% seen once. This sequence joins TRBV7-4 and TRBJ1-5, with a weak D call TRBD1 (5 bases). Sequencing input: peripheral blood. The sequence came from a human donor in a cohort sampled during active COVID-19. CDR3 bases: TGTGCCAGCAGCGTAAGCGGGACGGCCTTTAGCAATCAGCCCCAGCATTTT. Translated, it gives CASSVSGTAFSNQPQHF.